This T cell receptor beta chain was documented in a study of blood T cell repertoires in COVID-19. Study details: From T cells, B-cell-depleted T cells, or PBMCs came the material, which was cDNA or gDNA.

This CDR3 is 16 amino acids long. The V end was cut by 0 bases, the J end by 1 base, with 13 bases between. From germline, CDR1 is SGHRS and CDR2 YFSETQ. Measured with immunoSEQ multiplex PCR; TCRdb has only the in-frame clones, and not every one. The repertoire includes fewer than 300,000 clones, 70% to 75% of them detected once, and 3% to 3.5% sits in the top ten. The clonotype was recovered from a woman of 80 years or more with acute or convalescent COVID-19. Material: peripheral blood. The chain recombines TRBV5-1 with TRBJ1-2, with a weak D call TRBD1 (5 bases). DNA for the CDR3: TGCGCCAGCAGCTTGGCCGACAGTACACTTAACTATGGCTACACCTTC. It specifies CASSLADSTLNYGYTF.